By its share, the clone carrying this T cell receptor (beta chain) is medium-sized. What it recognizes is unknown. Germline CDR1 reads MDHEN; CDR2 reads SYDVKM. The CDR3 has 13 amino acids. Trimming cost V 8 bases and J 3 bases; bases outside gene matches: 5. These data belong to a study of OX40 agonist ivuxolimab in advanced cancers. General study findings and limits: Some patients without response likewise showed low normalized clonal expansion.

Produced via immunoSEQ multiplex PCR; TCRdb's table is partial and in-frame only. The sample yields under 80,000 clones, around 85% seen once. The sample was CD4+ or CD8+ T cells sorted from blood, taken in a trial of the OX40 agonist ivuxolimab. The source is an adult with an advanced solid tumor such as melanoma, head and neck, liver or kidney cancer. The chain joins TRBV28 to TRBJ2-7; 9 nucleotides align to TRBD2. The CDR3: CASLGLANYEQYF. In DNA, the CDR3 is TGTGCCAGCCTCGGACTAGCGAACTACGAGCAGTACTTC.